This T cell receptor (beta chain) was found in a study of OX40 agonist ivuxolimab in advanced cancers. Between the trimmed V and J ends, which lost 5 bases and 2 bases, there was a span of 10 bases. The CDR3 spans 13 residues. Germline assignment: CDR1 SGHTA and CDR2 FQGTGA. Method: immunoSEQ multiplex PCR; TCRdb's copy keeps in-frame clones and lacks some. Of some 70,000 clones in the sample, approximately 90% are singletons; the top ten hold about 0.9%. This chain joins TRBV7-3 and TRBJ2-7; maybe TRBD1 (6 bases). This TCR was sampled from an adult with an advanced solid tumor such as melanoma, head and neck, liver or kidney cancer. The input for sequencing was CD4+ or CD8+ T cells sorted from blood, taken in a trial of the OX40 agonist ivuxolimab. The DNA for the CDR3 is TGTGCCAGCAGCCTACAGGGAACCTACGAGCAGTACTTC. Protein product: CASSLQGTYEQYF.